Listed below are T cell receptor beta chains from one sample, sequenced in a study of blood T cell repertoires in COVID-19. TCRdb's table, derived via immunoSEQ multiplex PCR, lists solely in-frame clones and lacks some. Here the sample spans about 670,000 clones, approximately 90% being singletons. Sequences were obtained from peripheral blood. The receptor set was obtained from a woman under 30 with acute or convalescent COVID-19. Each CDR3 is given with its conserved first and last residue. A D gene is named only where the DNA matches it firmly. Rows may omit the clone size; those that give it use once, few, many or a size class.

j_call,d_call,v_call,clone_size,cdr3_aa,cdr3_nt
TRBJ2-7,NA,TRBV7-2,NA,CASSFRRDYEQYF,TGTGCCAGCAGCTTTAGGAGGGACTACGAGCAGTACTTC
TRBJ1-1,NA,TRBV19,NA,CASRPTGSGTEAFF,TGTGCCAGTAGGCCGACGGGGTCCGGCACTGAAGCTTTCTTT
TRBJ1-1,TRBD1,TRBV18,NA,CASSDTQGAAQAFF,TGTGCCAGCTCAGACACCCAGGGGGCGGCTCAAGCTTTCTTT
TRBJ1-2,TRBD1,TRBV4-1,NA,CASSPGQGQEYGYTF,TGCGCCAGCAGCCCCGGACAGGGTCAGGAGTATGGCTACACCTTC
TRBJ2-7,TRBD1,TRBV10-3,NA,CAIRGGGQGFHEQYF,TGTGCCATCAGAGGGGGGGGACAGGGATTCCACGAGCAGTACTTC
TRBJ2-2,TRBD1,TRBV7-9,once,CASSDRGRYGELFF,TGTGCCAGCAGCGACAGGGGGCGGTACGGGGAGCTGTTTTTT
TRBJ2-7,NA,TRBV30,NA,CAWLTGYEQYF,TGTGCCTGGCTTACAGGGTACGAGCAGTACTTC
TRBJ2-7,TRBD1,TRBV7-2,NA,CASSLGQGTYEQYF,TGTGCCAGCAGCCTCGGACAGGGAACCTACGAGCAGTACTTC
TRBJ1-2,TRBD1,TRBV3-1/TRBV3-2,NA,CASSQDTGGSGGYTF,TGTGCCAGCAGCCAAGATACAGGGGGCTCGGGAGGCTACACCTTC
TRBJ2-7,NA,TRBV2,NA,CASSGQSYEQYF,TGTGCCAGCAGTGGACAGTCCTACGAGCAGTACTTC
TRBJ2-4,TRBD1,TRBV20-1,once,CSASKGAGGNIQYF,TGCAGTGCTAGTAAGGGGGCAGGGGGAAACATTCAGTACTTC
TRBJ2-3,NA,TRBV24-1,NA,CATSDPPAASAQYF,TGTGCCACCAGTGACCCCCCCGCGGCCTCAGCGCAGTATTTT
TRBJ2-3,TRBD2,TRBV5-1,NA,CASSLDPAGGGDTQYF,TGCGCCAGCAGCTTGGACCCAGCGGGGGGCGGAGATACGCAGTATTTT
TRBJ1-1,NA,TRBV28,NA,CASRIYRVDTEAFF,TGTGCCAGCAGAATCTACAGGGTGGACACTGAAGCTTTCTTT
TRBJ1-1,NA,TRBV28,NA,CASSFGPLGEAFF,TGTGCCAGCAGTTTTGGGCCGCTGGGTGAAGCTTTCTTT
TRBJ1-5,NA,TRBV20-1,NA,CSASEYNPFSRQHF,TGCAGTGCTAGTGAATATAATCCCTTCTCCCGCCAGCATTTT
TRBJ2-2,NA,TRBV19,NA,CASSTEGAGTGELFF,TGTGCCAGTAGTACGGAGGGCGCGGGCACCGGGGAGCTGTTTTTT
TRBJ1-1,TRBD1,TRBV6-5,NA,CATGQGITEAFF,TGTGCCACGGGACAGGGGATCACTGAAGCTTTCTTT
TRBJ2-5,TRBD2,TRBV5-1,NA,CASRGRSSGGQETQYF,TGCGCCAGCAGGGGAAGATCTAGCGGGGGTCAAGAGACCCAGTACTTC
TRBJ2-1,TRBD2,TRBV15,NA,CATSQRGGNEQFF,TGTGCCACCAGCCAGCGGGGGGGCAATGAGCAGTTCTTC
TRBJ1-4,NA,TRBV2,NA,CASRRTATNERLFF,TGTGCCAGCAGGAGGACTGCAACTAATGAAAGACTGTTTTTT
TRBJ2-7,NA,TRBV27,NA,CASSLTAGYNEQYF,TGTGCCAGCAGTTTAACGGCAGGGTACAATGAGCAGTACTTC
TRBJ2-7,NA,TRBV6-5,NA,CASSVETGPYEQYF,TGTGCCAGCAGCGTTGAGACAGGCCCCTACGAGCAGTACTTC
TRBJ2-7,NA,TRBV7-6,NA,CASSLLMAAVYEQYF,TGTGCCAGCAGCTTATTAATGGCCGCCGTCTACGAGCAGTACTTC
TRBJ1-5,NA,TRBV9,NA,CASSVGGGHREPQHF,TGTGCCAGCAGCGTAGGTGGAGGCCATAGGGAGCCCCAGCATTTT
TRBJ2-2,NA,TRBV5-1,NA,CASSENTGELFF,TGCGCCAGCTCAGAGAACACCGGGGAGCTGTTTTTT
TRBJ1-1,TRBD1,TRBV4-1,NA,CASSHTGGLNTEAFF,TGCGCCAGCAGCCACACAGGGGGCTTGAACACTGAAGCTTTCTTT
TRBJ1-1,NA,TRBV27,NA,CASSLLDRMNTEAFF,TGTGCCAGCAGTTTATTGGACAGAATGAACACTGAAGCTTTCTTT
TRBJ2-7,NA,TRBV10-3,NA,CAISETGTYEQYF,TGTGCCATCAGTGAAACAGGCACCTACGAGCAGTACTTC
TRBJ2-2,NA,TRBV12-5,NA,CASGSQGGITGELFF,TGTGCTAGTGGTTCGCAGGGAGGCATCACCGGGGAGCTGTTTTTT
TRBJ1-2,NA,TRBV19,NA,CASSANRDPTPYGYTF,TGTGCCAGTAGTGCTAACAGGGACCCGACCCCCTATGGCTACACCTTC
TRBJ1-2,TRBD1,TRBV27,NA,CASSDPGTGSGGYTF,TGTGCCAGCAGTGACCCCGGGACAGGGTCTGGCGGCTACACCTTC
TRBJ1-2,TRBD1,TRBV9,NA,CASSALQGAGGYTF,TGTGCCAGCAGCGCCCTGCAGGGGGCGGGAGGCTACACCTTC
TRBJ1-2,TRBD1,TRBV14,NA,CASRPTGAINYGYTF,TGTGCCAGCAGACCCACAGGGGCCATTAACTATGGCTACACCTTC
TRBJ2-3,NA,TRBV2,NA,CASRGNPIASTDTQYF,TGTGCCAGCAGGGGCAATCCCATTGCTAGCACAGATACGCAGTATTTT
TRBJ2-1,TRBD2,TRBV27,NA,CASSLGLAGVSSYNEQFF,TGTGCCAGCAGTTTAGGGTTAGCGGGGGTGAGCTCCTACAATGAGCAGTTCTTC
TRBJ2-7,NA,TRBV12-3/TRBV12-4,NA,CASSRDSSYEQYF,TGTGCCAGCAGTAGAGATAGCTCCTACGAGCAGTACTTC
TRBJ1-1,TRBD1,TRBV30,NA,CAWQTGDEAFF,TGTGCCTGGCAGACAGGGGACGAAGCTTTCTTT
TRBJ2-1,TRBD1,TRBV24-1,NA,CATSDPDRVEQFF,TGTGCCACCAGTGACCCCGACAGGGTGGAACAGTTCTTC
TRBJ1-2,NA,TRBV6-2/TRBV6-3,NA,CASSLRPGGYTF,TGTGCCAGCAGTCTCCGCCCGGGAGGCTACACCTTC
TRBJ2-7,TRBD1,TRBV7-2,NA,CASSPYLRDRNSYEQYF,TGTGCCAGCAGCCCATACCTCCGGGACAGGAACTCCTACGAGCAGTACTTC